Listed below are T cell receptor beta chains from one sample, sequenced in a study of cytomegalovirus exposure and HLA in healthy donors. Assay used: immunoSEQ multiplex PCR; TCRdb lists only in-frame clones, some missing. The sample shows 110,000 or so clones, around 77% of them seen only once. Sequenced: PBMCs. The receptors come from a woman in her twenties or thirties in good health and CMV-seropositive. The CDR3 runs from the conserved cysteine through the conserved F or W. Not all rows give a size; the values are once, few, many and, for expanded clones, a class.

size | V | CDR3
NA | TRBV6-5 | CASSRLVLNEKLFF
few | TRBV7-8 | CASSLSLRSNQPQHF
few | TRBV9 | CASSARHREGGYTF
NA | TRBV4-1 | CASSHPDRNTGELFF
NA | TRBV27 | CASSLLGGDTEAFF
few | TRBV18 | CASSADRGLNTEAFF
few | TRBV11-2 | CASSLTGETEAFF
NA | TRBV6-1 | CASTAGGQRVYGYTF
NA | TRBV5-1 | CASSPTGDTDTQYF
once | TRBV6-5 | CASADRINQPQHF
NA | TRBV11-2 | CASSLERNTEAFF
NA | TRBV20-1 | CSAPQGRGYTF
NA | TRBV5-1 | CASSLELQGAVLNEQFF
NA | TRBV6-5 | CASSPTLVGTQYF
NA | TRBV7-9 | CSSSLSMGALGKEAFF
once | TRBV19 | CASSEQGGNEKLFF
NA | TRBV19 | CASSTGNEQFF
NA | TRBV30 | CAWSVMGGYGYTF
NA | TRBV30 | CAWIGQGFKNSPLHF
NA | TRBV27 | CASKSSPNTGELFF
NA | TRBV5-1 | CASSLSVGGETQYF
NA | TRBV10-3 | CAISSPGSTGELFF
NA | TRBV2 | CARGTGSAYEQYF
NA | TRBV30 | CAWSVGQGDQPQHF
NA | TRBV27 | CASNSGVRATTEAFF
NA | TRBV7-9 | CASSGQGMASEQYF
NA | TRBV7-9 | CASNDRQGTYEQYF
NA | TRBV4-1 | CASSQSSTSPGTREQFF
NA | TRBV7-3 | CASSLQGGEAFF
NA | TRBV7-8 | CASSLAPGFGGANVLTF
NA | TRBV2 | CASTRLAGGSTDTQYF
NA | TRBV19 | CASTDSGGGRGNTIYF
NA | TRBV7-6 | CASSRSQGTEAFF
NA | TRBV5-1 | CASSLKAGGSLSMNTEAFF
once | TRBV27 | CASSPGGGDGYTF
once | TRBV7-9 | CASSLWDRNTEAFF
NA | TRBV7-9 | CASSLRSGNGYTF